The entry below describes one T cell receptor (beta chain). The record originates from a study of cytomegalovirus exposure and HLA in healthy donors. The PCR had 60 Vbeta and 13 Jbeta primers. TCRdb keeps only in-frame clones here, not all; method: immunoSEQ multiplex PCR. This sample's table reports more than 130,000 clones. This CDR3 has 14 residues. The ends lost 4 bases at V and 0 bases at J; junction bases unmatched: 2. CDR1 and CDR2 (germline): MDHEN, SYDVKM. The rearrangement uses TRBV28 and TRBJ1-2; 7 nucleotides agree with TRBD1. The sample was PBMCs. The receptor was derived from a man aged 40-55 years in good health and CMV-seronegative. As DNA, the CDR3 is TGTGCCAGCAGTTCGGGACAGTCTAACTATGGCTACACCTTC. This sequence encodes CASSSGQSNYGYTF.